A single sample gave rise to the 21 T cell receptor beta chains below, sequenced in a study of cytomegalovirus exposure and HLA in healthy donors. Vbeta (60) and Jbeta (13) primers were used in the PCR. Method: immunoSEQ multiplex PCR; TCRdb's copy keeps in-frame clones and lacks some. The sample lists approximately 100,000 clones, approximately 80% occurring once. Material: PBMCs. These receptors all come from a man aged 35-49 years in good health and CMV-seropositive.

The V and J genes are TRBV7-8 and TRBJ1-3; 8 bases are a match to TRBD1. The ends lost 4 bases at V and 0 bases at J; junction bases unmatched: 5. The germline V gene has CDR1 SGHVS and CDR2 FQNEAQ. The CDR3 runs 16 residues. CDR3 region: CASSYGQGLSGNTIYF. The CDR3, as DNA: TGTGCCAGCAGCTATGGACAGGGTCTCTCTGGAAACACCATATATTTT.

The chain has TRBV9 and TRBJ2-7, with 7 bases matching TRBD1. The CDR3 has 16 amino acids. V was clipped by 0 bases and J by 4 bases; unmatched bases: 10. The V gene's germline CDR1 is SGDLS and CDR2 YYNGEE. The CDR3 region is CASSVGSPRGTYEQYF. In DNA form, the CDR3 reads TGTGCCAGCAGCGTAGGATCCCCCAGGGGGACGTACGAGCAGTACTTC.

V usage is TRBV19 and J usage is TRBJ2-3; 9 bases match TRBD2. V trimming: 4 bases; J trimming: 3 bases; junction bases outside the gene matches: 2. The CDR3 contains 14 residues. Germline lookup yields CDR1 LNHDA and CDR2 SQIVND (reference sequence). CDR3 DNA sequence: TGTGCCAGTAGTAAGCGGGGGGAAACAGATACGCAGTATTTT. It specifies CASSKRGETDTQYF.

V gene TRBV15 combines with J gene TRBJ2-7; TRBD1 agrees at 8 bases. The junction had 6 bases not matched to a gene; V was cut back by 2 bases and J by 0 bases. The CDR3 covers 16 residues. Germline V CDR1 and CDR2: LNHNV, YYDKDF (reference sequence). The CDR3 DNA is TGTGCCACCAGCAGACCTGGACAGGGCGGCTCCTACGAGCAGTACTTC. It translates to CATSRPGQGGSYEQYF.

The chain recombines TRBV7-2 with TRBJ1-5; 11 bases line up with TRBD1. This CDR3 contains 15 residues. J lost 5 bases, V lost 3 bases, and 3 bases had no gene match. Germline assignment: CDR1 SGHTA and CDR2 FQGNSA. CDR3 in DNA: TGTGCCAGCAGCTTCGGGACAGGGGGTCATCAGCCCCAGCATTTT. This codes for CASSFGTGGHQPQHF.

On this clone itself: The germline gene is not matched at one end of the junction; a read error may be the cause. The rearrangement joins TRBV7-7 to TRBJ2-5; no reliable D call. CDR1 and CDR2 (germline): SSHAT, FNYEAQ (reference sequence). The length of the CDR3 is 13 residues. The CDR3 loop is CASSPTVLTAQYF. In nucleotides, the CDR3 is TGTGCTAGCAGCCCAACAGTTTTAACTGCCCAGTACTTC. The full variable domain, rest sourced from reference TRBV7-7 and TRBJ2-5, is GAGVSQSPRYKVTKRGQDVTLRCDPISSHATLYWYQQALGQGPEFLTYFNYEAQPDKSGLPSDRFSAERPEGSISTLTIQRTEQRDSAMYRCASSPTVLTAQYFGPGTRLLVL.

The rearrangement joins TRBV5-1 to TRBJ1-5; a weak D match, TRBD1 (6 bases). CDR1 and CDR2 from the germline V gene are SGHRS and YFSETQ. The CDR3 is 14 amino acids. Trimming shortened V by 2 bases and J by 5 bases, and 11 bases separated the two germline ends. The CDR3 DNA reads TGCGCCAGCAGCTTTGGGGGGGGCTATCAGCCCCAGCATTTT. It specifies CASSFGGGYQPQHF.

The chain recombines TRBV7-6 with TRBJ1-3; TRBD1 aligns across 10 bases. CDR1 SGHVS and CDR2 FNYEAQ come from the germline V gene. CDR3 length: 16 amino acids. Germline trimming cut 4 bases from V and 0 bases from J; bases unmatched to any gene: 3. The chain's CDR3 is CASSSGQGRSGNTIYF. The CDR3, as DNA: TGTGCCAGCAGCTCGGGACAGGGGCGCTCTGGAAACACCATATATTTT.

V usage is TRBV6-1 and J usage is TRBJ1-2; 9 bases agree with TRBD1. The ends lost 3 bases at V and 4 bases at J; junction bases unmatched: 3. CDR3 size: 14 residues. CDR1 and CDR2 from the germline V gene are MNHNS and SASEGT. Here the CDR3 reads CASSDGTGLYGYTF. DNA for the CDR3: TGTGCCAGCAGTGACGGGACAGGGCTCTATGGCTACACCTTC.

The chain recombines TRBV5-1 with TRBJ2-2, with D perhaps TRBD1 (6 bases). The CDR3 length is 14 residues. Trimming shortened V by 9 bases and J by 0 bases, and 12 bases separated the two germline ends. Germline values: CDR1 SGHRS, CDR2 YFSETQ. As DNA, the CDR3 is TGCGCCACCCAGGGGTCTCCGAACACCGGGGAGCTGTTTTTT. This encodes CATQGSPNTGELFF.

This clone has more than one count but fewer than ten. The V and J genes are TRBV18 and TRBJ2-7; 10 positions agree with TRBD2. The germline gives CDR1 KGHSH, CDR2 LQKENI. After removal of 2 bases from V and 7 bases from J, the junction contained 11 bases not matched to a gene. The CDR3 has 16 amino acids. The CDR3 DNA sequence: TGTGCCAGCTCACCATCAGAGTCAGCGGGGGGGCGTGAGCAGTACTTC. It yields the protein CASSPSESAGGREQYF. Filled out from reference TRBV18 and TRBJ2-7, the complete variable domain reads NAGVMQNPRHLVRRRGQEARLRCSPMKGHSHVYWYRQLPEEGLKFMVYLQKENIIDESGMPKERFSAEFPKEGPSILRIQQVVRGDSAAYFCASSPSESAGGREQYFGPGTRLTVT.

The chain is built from TRBV18 and TRBJ1-1; 7 bases are a match to TRBD1. The CDR3 is made up of 15 amino acids. J lost 1 base, V lost 3 bases, and 5 bases had no gene match. Per germline, CDR1 KGHSH and CDR2 LQKENI. The CDR3 DNA reads as TGTGCCAGCTCACCTCTGGACAGGCAGAACACTGAAGCTTTCTTT. Encoded protein: CASSPLDRQNTEAFF.

This clone has just a few counts. This chain connects TRBV6-1 to TRBJ1-2; 7 positions agree with TRBD1. CDR3 size: 13 residues. The germline V gene has CDR1 MNHNS and CDR2 SASEGT. V was clipped by 10 bases and J by 8 bases; unmatched bases: 13. In DNA form, the CDR3 reads TGTGCCACCGGAGGGGGCACCCGGTGGGGCTACACCTTC. It is translated as CATGGGTRWGYTF.

The chain has TRBV19 and TRBJ2-7; TRBD2 might be the D (7 bases). Trimming took 6 bases from V and 5 from J, leaving 26 bases between them. The CDR3 contains 17 residues. The germline gives CDR1 LNHDA, CDR2 SQIVND (reference sequence). This CDR3 is CASSRSVGGRRSHEQYF. The CDR3 region has the DNA TGTGCCAGTAGCCGATCCGTGGGGGGGCGGCGGAGCCACGAGCAGTACTTC.

The gene calls are TRBV2 and TRBJ2-7; 9 nucleotides match TRBD2. Germline lookup yields CDR1 SNHLY and CDR2 FYNNEI. Trimming removed 5 bases from V and 3 bases from J; junction bases left unmatched: 8. This CDR3 spans 15 amino acids. CDR3 nucleotides: TGTGCCAGCAGTACCCAGCGGGGGGCTCACTACGAGCAGTACTTC. Translation: CASSTQRGAHYEQYF. Full variable domain (remainder filled in from reference TRBV2 and TRBJ2-7): EPEVTQTPSHQVTQMGQEVILRCVPISNHLYFYWYRQILGQKVEFLVSFYNNEISEKSEIFDDQFSVERPDGSNFTLKIRSTKLEDSAMYFCASSTQRGAHYEQYFGPGTRLTVT.

Concerning this clone: Germline and junction disagree at one end, which may indicate a read error. The chain employs TRBV7-9 and TRBJ2-1, with D possibly being TRBD1 (6 bases). The CDR3 is 18 residues long. The germline gives CDR1 SEHNR, CDR2 FQNEAQ (reference sequence). CDR3 sequence: CSSSDGRGIFGSYNEQFF. For the CDR3, the DNA is TGTTCCAGCAGTGACGGCAGGGGCATTTTCGGTTCCTACAATGAGCAGTTCTTC.

The V call is TRBV10-3, the J call TRBJ1-4, with a tentative D call TRBD1 (6 bases). Deletions cut 7 bases from V and 7 bases from J, with 13 bases between. This CDR3 is built from 13 residues. Looked up from germline, CDR1 is ENHRY and CDR2 is SYGVKD. CDR3 amino acids: CAINRASGEKLFF. CDR3 in DNA: TGTGCCATCAACAGGGCCTCGGGTGAAAAACTGTTTTTT.

This rearrangement joins TRBV27 to TRBJ1-1, with 7 bases fitting TRBD1. The CDR3 sequence is 14 residues long. The V gene end was trimmed by 11 bases and the J gene end by 5 bases; junction bases not matched to a gene: 14. Germline CDR1 is MNHEY and CDR2 is SMNVEV (reference sequence). The CDR3 is CAPVVRGRRTEAFF. In DNA form, the CDR3 reads TGTGCCCCGGTAGTAAGGGGGCGGAGGACTGAAGCTTTCTTT.

This chain joins TRBV5-1 and TRBJ1-5; tentatively, D is TRBD1 (6 bases). V was shortened by 0 bases and J by 2 bases, with 18 bases between the two germline ends. The germline CDR1 and CDR2 sequences are SGHRS and YFSETQ. The length of the CDR3 is 18 residues. The DNA for the CDR3 is TGCGCCAGCAGCTTGGCCGAACAGGGTCGACTGCGCAATCAGCCCCAGCATTTT. Translation gives CASSLAEQGRLRNQPQHF.

This chain joins TRBV5-1 and TRBJ2-3; 13 bases are shared with TRBD2. Germline CDR1 is SGHRS and CDR2 is YFSETQ. V trimming: 3 bases; J trimming: 6 bases; junction bases outside the gene matches: 4. The CDR3 runs to 15 residues. The CDR3 nucleotides read TGCGCCAGCAGCTGGGGGACTAGCGGGACCGATACGCAGTATTTT. Protein: CASSWGTSGTDTQYF.

The chain couples TRBV7-9 to TRBJ2-1; no clear D gene. This CDR3 is built from 13 residues. Trimming shortened V by 2 bases and J by 8 bases, and 10 bases separated the two germline ends. Germline CDR1 and CDR2: SEHNR and FQNEAQ (reference sequence). The CDR3 DNA follows: TGTGCCAGCAGCTTATCCGACCGGGATGAGCAGTTCTTC. Translation gives CASSLSDRDEQFF.